The 3 T cell receptor beta chains reported below all come from one sample, sequenced in a study of early T cells in non-severe SARS-CoV-2 infection. TCRdb recomputed calls from the 5' RACE reads with MiXCR, one row per CDR3 protein. The sample carries more than 90,000 distinct CDR3 sequences, less than 15% recorded once. Sequences were obtained from whole blood. Receptors were obtained from an adult who was a healthcare worker with PCR-confirmed SARS-CoV-2 infection or an uninfected control (not recorded which).

This clonotype was seen ten or more times. The genes are TRBV28 and TRBJ1-6; D gene ambiguous. V was trimmed by 2 bases and J by 7 bases, leaving 15 bases between them. Germline loops: CDR1 MDHEN, CDR2 SYDVKM. The CDR3 extends over 16 amino acids. CDR3 amino acids: CASSLPPTDQNSPLHF. The CDR3 DNA sequence: TGTGCCAGCAGTTTACCTCCAACGGACCAGAATTCACCCCTCCACTTT.

This clonotype has ten or more counts. The genes are TRBV19 and TRBJ1-6, with 7 bases fitting TRBD1. The germline CDR1 and CDR2 sequences are LNHDA and SQIVND (reference sequence). The CDR3 has 16 residues. The V gene end was trimmed by 4 bases and the J gene end by 9 bases; junction bases not matched to a gene: 12. CDR3 sequence (DNA): TGTGCCAGTAGTAAAAGGAGACAGGGTTTGGTTTCACCCCTCCACTTT. Translated: CASSKRRQGLVSPLHF.

The rearrangement joins TRBV11-2 to TRBJ1-1; 7 positions match TRBD1. Per germline, CDR1 SGHAT and CDR2 FQNNGV. This CDR3 contains 14 residues. V was clipped by 1 base and J by 4 bases; unmatched bases: 3. CDR3 sequence: CASSLAGGATEAFF. CDR3 bases: TGTGCCAGCAGCTTAGCAGGGGGAGCCACTGAAGCTTTCTTT.